This T cell receptor beta chain is drawn from a study of vaccination effects on CD4 cells after COVID-19. CDR1 MDHEN and CDR2 SYDVKM come from the germline V gene. The CDR3 runs to 12 residues. With 6 bases removed from V and 2 bases from J, the gap between germline ends came to 7 bases. This clone was counted only a few times. Its antigen is currently unknown. Peptide-pool stimulation followed by sequencing identified expanded antigen-specific CD4+ clonotypes in the ViraFEST assay. Culturing for around eleven days preceded CD4+ T cell isolation. Participants each got two BNT162b2 or mRNA-1273 vaccine doses. Absence of prior SARS-CoV-2 infection characterized the vaccine recipients, who showed negative nucleocapsid antibodies. The protocol was immunoSEQ multiplex PCR, while the TCRdb copy is restricted to in-frame clones and leaves out a portion. The data contain about 66,000 clones, about 80% of them singletons.

Study observations and caveats: Marked contraction was observed in infection-induced and vaccine-induced clones late after vaccination.

V and J are TRBV28 and TRBJ1-1; TRBD1 might be the D (5 bases). The sequence came from a human donor who received a COVID-19 vaccine. Specimen: CD4+ T cells from PBMCs cultured with HCoV-OC43 spike peptides, collected after COVID-19 vaccination. Subset here: HCoV-OC43 spike overlapping peptide pool stimulation. CDR3 sequence reads: CASRTGNTEAFF. For the CDR3, the DNA is TGTGCCAGCAGAACAGGAAACACTGAAGCTTTCTTT.